This T cell receptor (beta chain) was recorded in a study of blood T cell repertoires in COVID-19. The germline gives CDR1 MNHEY, CDR2 SVGAGI. V was trimmed by 4 bases and J by 6 bases, leaving 12 bases between them. This CDR3 has 13 residues. Authors' processing steps: Estimates of nucleated cell counts were drawn from the amplification of reference gene primers. TCRdb's copy holds only in-frame clones and misses some; the assay was immunoSEQ multiplex PCR. V, J and clone size reflect that table, while D and trimming were determined from the DNA. The sample has roughly 500,000 clones; approximately 92% are singletons.

The sequence was obtained from a man aged 18 to 29 with COVID-19, enrolled during active disease. This chain joins TRBV6-5 and TRBJ1-2; weak D call: TRBD1 (5 bases). Input material: peripheral blood. CDR3 loop: CASSSPGRHGYTF. For the CDR3, the DNA is TGTGCCAGCAGTTCCCCAGGGAGGCATGGCTACACCTTC.